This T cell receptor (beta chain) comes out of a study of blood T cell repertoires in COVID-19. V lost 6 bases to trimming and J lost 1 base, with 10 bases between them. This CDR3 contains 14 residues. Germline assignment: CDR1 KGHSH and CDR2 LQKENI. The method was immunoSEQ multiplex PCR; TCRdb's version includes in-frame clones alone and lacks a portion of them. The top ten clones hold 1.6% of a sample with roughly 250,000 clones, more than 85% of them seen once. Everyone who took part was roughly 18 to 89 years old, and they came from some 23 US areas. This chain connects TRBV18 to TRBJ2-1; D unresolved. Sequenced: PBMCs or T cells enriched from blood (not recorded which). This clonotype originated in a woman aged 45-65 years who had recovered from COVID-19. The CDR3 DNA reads TGTGCCAGCTCCCAATTAGCTTCCTACAATGAGCAGTTCTTC. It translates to CASSQLASYNEQFF.